The text below deals with one T cell receptor (beta chain). Its antigen is unidentified. This specimen comes from a study of post-analysis software for immune sequencing data. Whole-study findings and limits: The study found TRBV5-6, TRBV5-1 and TRBV20-1 among four to six TRBV segments more frequent in patients than controls.

The V segment lost 1 base and the J segment 4 bases; nucleotides outside the gene matches: 7. The CDR3 consists of 17 residues. Germline V gives CDR1 KGHSH, CDR2 LQKENI. Unique molecular identifiers were present in the TCR beta cDNA libraries. One entry per CDR3 protein, called by TCRdb with MiXCR from the PCR reads. The table includes hundreds of thousands of distinct CDR3 sequences, just under 30% detected once. Sequencing was carried out using blood. The chain carries TRBV18 and TRBJ2-7, with TRBD2 matching over 13 bases. This TCR came from a girl aged 5-17 years with multiple sclerosis. In DNA form, the CDR3 reads TGTGCCAGCTCACCACGCCTCGGGACTAGCGGGACTTACGAGCAGTACTTC. Translating it yields CASSPRLGTSGTYEQYF.